This T cell receptor beta chain was obtained from a study of blood T cell repertoires in COVID-19. Study at large: Researchers got acute and convalescent COVID-19 samples from the United States, Italy and Spain. From T cells, B-cell-depleted T cells, or PBMCs came the material, which was cDNA or gDNA.

Germline CDR1 is SGHDT and CDR2 is YYEEEE. The CDR3 loop spans 17 amino acids. J lost 3 bases, V lost 1 base, and 10 bases had no gene match. Repertoires were generated with immunoSEQ multiplex PCR, while TCRdb's copy carries only in-frame clones and drops some. The table lists 200,000 to 250,000 clones, 87% of them singletons. The chain joins TRBV5-6 to TRBJ2-7, with 10 bases matching TRBD1. This clonotype originated in a man in his thirties or forties who had recovered from COVID-19. Sequenced input: PBMCs or T cells enriched from blood (not recorded which). CDR3 nucleotides: TGTGCCAGCAGCTTGTTTACCCGGCGGACAGGGGGCTACGAGCAGTACTTC. Its protein product is CASSLFTRRTGGYEQYF.